These 18 T cell receptor beta chains share one sample of origin, sequenced in a study of blood T cell dynamics during melanoma immunotherapy. The method was immunoSEQ multiplex PCR; TCRdb's version includes in-frame clones alone and lacks a portion of them. The sample records about 12,000 clones, around 89% being singletons. Time point reported: week 3, after first cycle of checkpoint inhibitor. Specimen: blood, collected from a patient treated with checkpoint blockade. The receptors were sampled from a human donor with melanoma.

V and J are TRBV5-1 and TRBJ2-1; unclear D gene. CDR1 SGHRS and CDR2 YFSETQ come from the germline V gene. Trimming stripped 0 bases from V and 1 base from J, with 5 bases between. The length of the CDR3 is 14 residues. CDR3 sequence (DNA): TGCGCCAGCAGCTTGGGCATTTCCTACAATGAGCAGTTCTTC. This encodes CASSLGISYNEQFF.

J is TRBJ2-3 and V is TRBV15, with D unclear. Trimming cost V 1 base and J 2 bases, with 4 bases left between them. Per the germline V gene, CDR1 is LNHNV and CDR2 is YYDKDF (reference sequence). The CDR3 is made up of 13 amino acids. CDR3 loop: CATSRGYTDTQYF. The CDR3 nucleotides are TGTGCCACCAGCAGAGGATACACAGATACGCAGTATTTT.

The chain recombines TRBV5-1 with TRBJ2-5; maybe TRBD2 (5 bases). V lost 2 bases and J 4 bases, leaving 15 bases between the germline ends. Germline CDR1 SGHRS, CDR2 YFSETQ. CDR3 length equals 15 residues. The CDR3 nucleotides read TGCGCCAGCAGCTTCGACGGGGTCGGAGTAGAGACCCAGTACTTC. This encodes CASSFDGVGVETQYF.

The table lists this clone with a count of one. This chain connects TRBV5-4 to TRBJ2-3; D not resolved. Per germline, CDR1 SGHNT and CDR2 YYREEE (reference sequence). The V end lost 2 bases, the J end lost 3 bases, and 10 bases lay between the germline ends. CDR3 size: 14 residues. The CDR3, as DNA: TGTGCCAGCAGCTTCATGGTAGAGACAGATACGCAGTATTTT. Translation gives CASSFMVETDTQYF.

The chain joins TRBV6-5 to TRBJ1-6; 7 nucleotides align to TRBD1. CDR3 size: 14 residues. The germline gives CDR1 MNHEY, CDR2 SVGAGI. The V segment lost 5 bases and the J segment 7 bases; nucleotides outside the gene matches: 5. As DNA, the CDR3 is TGTGCCAGCAGTCCGGGACAGAAAAATTCACCCCTCCACTTT. Translation: CASSPGQKNSPLHF.

The V and J genes are TRBV7-9 and TRBJ2-5; 8 bases are shared with TRBD1. Germline V gene lookup returns CDR1 SEHNR and CDR2 FQNEAQ (reference sequence). With 5 bases clipped from V and 4 bases from J, the junction kept 6 bases outside the gene matches. The CDR3 contains 14 residues. The CDR3 region has the DNA TGTGCCAGCAGCCAGAGCACAGGGGGAGAGACCCAGTACTTC. It is translated as CASSQSTGGETQYF.

V and J are TRBV15 and TRBJ2-3, with D possibly being TRBD1 (8 bases). Germline CDR1 and CDR2: LNHNV and YYDKDF (reference sequence). The V and J ends lost 3 bases and 1 base respectively, with 20 bases between them. This CDR3 has 18 amino acids. CDR3 protein: CATSRAPGQGGGTDTQYF. CDR3 coding DNA: TGTGCCACCAGCAGGGCCCCCGGACAGGGAGGGGGCACAGATACGCAGTATTTT.

This chain uses TRBV5-1 with TRBJ2-6, with 8 nucleotides matching TRBD1. Trimming took 5 bases from V and 0 from J; bases not matched to a gene: 13. The CDR3 extends over 19 amino acids. The germline V gene has CDR1 SGHRS and CDR2 YFSETQ. Here the CDR3 reads CASSSQPGQVPSGANVLTF. Here the CDR3 DNA reads TGCGCCAGCAGTTCTCAACCGGGACAGGTGCCCTCTGGGGCCAACGTCCTGACTTTC.

V and J are TRBV10-1 and TRBJ2-5; no clear D. V dropped 3 bases and J dropped 5 bases, with 10 bases sitting between them. Germline V gene lookup returns CDR1 WNHNN and CDR2 SYGVQD (reference sequence). This CDR3 contains 13 residues. CDR3 bases: TGCGCCAGCAGTGACGCTAGAGGCGAGACCCAGTACTTC. Its translation is CASSDARGETQYF.

J is TRBJ1-6 and V is TRBV11-2; D is undetermined. V was trimmed by 5 bases and J by 6 bases, leaving 11 bases between them. The CDR3 totals 14 residues. Germline V gene lookup returns CDR1 SGHAT and CDR2 FQNNGV. The CDR3 sequence is CASSPPGPNSPLHF. The CDR3 DNA reads TGTGCCAGCAGCCCACCGGGTCCTAATTCACCCCTCCACTTT.

The DNA for the CDR3 is TGTGCCAGCAGGCTCGGGACAGGGATTTCCTACGAGCAGTACTTC. Residues: CASRLGTGISYEQYF. V and J are TRBV7-3 and TRBJ2-7; 9 bases are shared with TRBD1. Germline lookup yields CDR1 SGHTA and CDR2 FQGTGA. The CDR3 runs 15 residues. J lost 1 base, V lost 6 bases, and 7 bases had no gene match.

The gene calls are TRBV10-3 and TRBJ1-1, with TRBD1 as a possible D gene (6 bases). CDR1 is ENHRY and CDR2 is SYGVKD in the germline V gene. The CDR3 totals 15 residues. Trimming cost V 4 bases and J 3 bases, with 15 bases left between them. This CDR3 reads CAISGKGRGYTEAFF. CDR3 sequence (DNA): TGTGCCATCAGTGGAAAGGGCAGGGGATACACTGAAGCTTTCTTT.

The chain is built from TRBV4-1 and TRBJ1-4, with 8 bases lining up with TRBD1. Germline CDR1 and CDR2: MGHRA and YSYEKL. The CDR3 totals 14 residues. The junction had 6 bases not matched to a gene; V was cut back by 4 bases and J by 8 bases. The CDR3 spells CASSRGQEGEKLFF. DNA of the CDR3: TGCGCCAGCAGCCGGGGACAGGAGGGGGAAAAACTGTTTTTT.

The chain employs TRBV11-2 and TRBJ1-2, with D unclear. Germline V lookup: CDR1 SGHAT, CDR2 FQNNGV. V lost 5 bases, J lost 6 bases, and 16 bases lay in between. The CDR3 extends over 14 amino acids. CDR3 protein: CASSATTGGDGYTF. The CDR3 region has the DNA TGTGCCAGCAGCGCCACCACCGGAGGCGATGGCTACACCTTC. Based on the CDR3 plus reference TRBV11-2 and TRBJ1-2, the full variable domain is EAGVAQSPRYKIIEKRQSVAFWCNPISGHATLYWYQQILGQGPKLLIQFQNNGVVDDSQLPKDRFSAERLKGVDSTLKIQPAKLEDSAVYLCASSATTGGDGYTFGSGTRLTVV.

V and J are TRBV18 and TRBJ1-2; D not certain. V shed 2 bases and J shed 5 bases, with 9 bases lying between them. Looked up from germline, CDR1 is KGHSH and CDR2 is LQKENI. This CDR3 comprises 13 residues. The CDR3 sequence is CASSPATEYGYTF. For the CDR3, the DNA is TGTGCCAGCTCACCAGCCACAGAATATGGCTACACCTTC.

This clone was counted between two and nine times. V usage is TRBV10-1 and J usage is TRBJ2-2; 8 positions match TRBD2. The V gene's germline CDR1 is WNHNN and CDR2 SYGVQD (reference sequence). This CDR3 has 15 residues. V was clipped by 4 bases and J by 2 bases; unmatched bases: 3. The CDR3 bases are TGCGCCAGCAGTGGAAGCGGGAGTAACACCGGGGAGCTGTTTTTT. This encodes CASSGSGSNTGELFF.

This clone was found a few times. The V call is TRBV5-6, the J call TRBJ1-2; D is undetermined. Trimming took off 0 bases at V and 6 bases at J, with 12 bases between the two ends. CDR1 is SGHDT, CDR2 YYEEEE, per germline. The CDR3 totals 14 residues. This chain's CDR3 is CASSLGARRHGYTF. In DNA, the CDR3 is TGTGCCAGCAGCTTGGGTGCCAGGCGACATGGCTACACCTTC.

The CDR3 region has the DNA TGTGCCAGCACCCAGGACTATACGAGTTACGAGCAGTACTTC. This sequence encodes CASTQDYTSYEQYF. The chain couples TRBV5-4 to TRBJ2-7, with D perhaps TRBD2 (6 bases). The germline V gene encodes CDR1 SGHNT and CDR2 YYREEE (reference sequence). Between the trimmed V and J ends, which lost 6 bases and 4 bases, there was a span of 17 bases. This CDR3 is 14 amino acids long.